This TCR beta chain originates from a study of CD8 T cells in Susac syndrome. Study conclusions and caveats: As the study acknowledged, the number of individuals in its TCR sequencing and HLA analysis was relatively small.

Remarks on this clonotype: Its antigen is currently unknown.

Roughly 0.45 to 1 ug RNA was reverse transcribed with random hexamers. One entry per CDR3 protein results from TCRdb running MiXCR on the immunoSEQ multiplex PCR reads. The sample includes about 90,000 distinct CDR3 sequences, over 80% seen only once; the top ten take 0.32%. The CDR3 is 13 amino acids. Germline loops: CDR1 SQVTM, CDR2 ANQGSEA. V lost 7 bases and J lost 0, with 10 bases in between. CD8+ and CD4+ T cells from blood underwent TCR beta sequencing. Sequencing used CD8+ T cells from PBMCs. The V call is TRBV29-1, the J call TRBJ1-3; D gene ambiguous. The TCR originated in a human donor in good health. This chain's CDR3 is CSANGVSGNTIYF. In DNA form, the CDR3 reads TGCAGCGCGAACGGGGTCTCTGGAAACACCATATATTTT.